The sequence of this TCR beta chain was determined in a study of beta chain features in type 1 diabetes (dated by TCRdb to 2016 to 2019). Regarding the complete study: Mean age, gender distribution, total cell number and subset yield were not different between patients and healthy donors. A total of 85 million to 140 million sorted cells were examined across all samples, and a strong correlation was observed between cell number per subset and RNA yield. The study compared TCRB repertoires of sorted circulating CD4+ T cell subsets between recently diagnosed type 1 diabetes patients and matched healthy donors. Whereas all 30 or so donors provided naive and central memory subsets, regulatory and stem cell-like memory subsets were isolated from just 8 patients and roughly 8 healthy donors. The research as a whole found: At VDJ recombination sites, patients with type 1 diabetes made fewer insertions and deleted more nucleotides, a pattern implying thymic rearrangement abnormalities. Type 1 diabetes patients showed a moderate but significant shortening of TCRB CDR3 length in all four CD4+ subsets. Because cDNA was sequenced instead of genomic DNA, highly expressing activated cells could be over-represented, though the groups showed no difference in activation or CD3 levels. PCR might favor shorter templates, but patient and control samples were amplified and corrected together, so any skew would affect both groups equally. Naive, central memory and regulatory TCRB repertoires appeared more similar among patients than among healthy donors. HLA sub-analyses involved small numbers of individuals, so any influence of HLA type on TCRB rearrangement remained unresolved.

A single peripheral blood draw of around 100 mL on average was collected from each donor into heparinised tubes. Using a panel that included CD45RO, CCR7, CD25, CD127, CD95 and CD27, naive, central memory, regulatory and stem cell-like memory CD4+ T cells were sorted on a BD FACSAria II. Every sorted population had a purity above 95%. Right away, PBMCs were isolated by Lymphoprep density gradient centrifugation and were stained directly, with no culture step. So that batch effects would be minimized, each experiment stained and sorted samples in pairs, pairing one healthy donor with one patient. CDR1 SGHDN and CDR2 FVKESK were looked up in the germline V gene. A distance of 12 bases separates the germline ends of V and J, which lose 10 bases and 3 bases respectively. The CDR3 covers 13 residues, taking in both the cysteine and the phenylalanine. The sequence is cut down to CDR3 DNA, 39 bases in frame from base 1.

There are a few counts of this clone. The clone's antigen remains unknown. The record has no base qualities; no much larger clone is one base away. The entire isolated RNA was reverse transcribed using the High Capacity cDNA Reverse Transcription Kit, and thus expressed TCRB transcripts were sequenced. Deep immunoSEQ sequencing was performed on naive, central memory and regulatory T cell samples, with an average of roughly 3.3 million total reads per sample. Sorted cells were lysed in RLT buffer, and RNA was extracted using DNase-treated RNeasy Micro or Mini kits according to cell number. To prevent cross-contamination, each cell subset was processed individually, whereas patient and healthy donor samples were processed jointly. The immunoSEQ multiplex PCR was used to amplify TCRB sequences from cDNA, generating 87-bp fragments that spanned the CDR3 region. The amplicons were sequenced using the Illumina HiSeq platform. As for the original processing: PCR bias was computationally corrected using synthetic template baselines, reads within Hamming distance 2 were collapsed, and singletons that could not be merged were discarded. Reads were aligned to IMGT to assign V, D and J genes, CDR3 length, and insertions or deletions at six rearrangement sites. Within each subset, clonotype counts were normalized to sorted cell number, and only after that were true diversity and Gini coefficients computed with the tcR R package. The overlap coefficient, calculated on TCRB nucleotide sequences, was used to measure repertoire sharing. Out-of-frame TCRB sequences from naive cells were analyzed to stand in for the pre-selection repertoire. TCRdb provides this immuneACCESS table in a form limited to in-frame rearrangements. Some clones are lacking; in checked studies, under half of them reflect an unresolved V gene, and why the rest are absent is not known. V and J calls and clone size are copied from that table; D and trimming were computed from the DNA. The sample includes under 300,000 clones, with approximately 16% observed a single time. About 0.078% of the sample belongs to the ten largest clones.

This sequence was found in a young man with type 1 diabetes. The rearrangement combines TRBV14 with TRBJ1-4; a confident D gene designation cannot be given. Material: naive CD4+ T cells from blood. The cell subset or site label on this specimen signifies: true naive CD4+ T cells. The DNA sequence is given as TGTGCCACCTCCCCCTCAGCTAATGAAAAACTGTTTTTT. The translation is CATSPSANEKLFF. The CDR3, completed at both ends by the reference TRBV14 and TRBJ1-4 genes, gives the full variable domain EAGVTQFPSHSVIEKGQTVTLRCDPISGHDNLYWYRRVMGKEIKFLLHFVKESKQDESGMPNNRFLAERTGGTYSTLKVQPAELEDSGVYFCATSPSANEKLFFGSGTQLSVL.